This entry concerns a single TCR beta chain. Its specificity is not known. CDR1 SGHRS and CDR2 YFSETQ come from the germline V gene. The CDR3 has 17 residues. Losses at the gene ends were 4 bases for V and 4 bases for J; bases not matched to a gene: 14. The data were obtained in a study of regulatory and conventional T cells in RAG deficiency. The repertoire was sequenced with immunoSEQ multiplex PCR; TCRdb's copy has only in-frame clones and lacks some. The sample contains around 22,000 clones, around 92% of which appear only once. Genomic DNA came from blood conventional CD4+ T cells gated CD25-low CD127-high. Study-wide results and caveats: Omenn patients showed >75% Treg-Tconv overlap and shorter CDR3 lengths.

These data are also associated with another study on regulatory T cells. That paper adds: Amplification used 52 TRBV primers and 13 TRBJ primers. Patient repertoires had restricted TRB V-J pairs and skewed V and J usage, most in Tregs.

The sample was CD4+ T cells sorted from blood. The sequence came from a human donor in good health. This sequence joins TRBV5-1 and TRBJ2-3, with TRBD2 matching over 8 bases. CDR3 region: CASSPLRASGLADTQYF. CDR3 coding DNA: TGCGCCAGCAGCCCACTGCGGGCTAGCGGGCTGGCAGATACGCAGTATTTT.